This is a list of T cell receptor beta chains from one sample in a study of shared clonotypes between healthy human individuals. Measured with immunoSEQ multiplex PCR; TCRdb has only the in-frame clones, and not every one. This table holds roughly 660,000 clones, roughly 88% found once. Input material: memory CD8+ T cells from PBMCs. The receptors stem from a man between 18 and 35 years old in good health. Some clones in this sample may be carry-over from other donors' samples. Each CDR3 is given with its conserved first and last residue. The D gene is left open where the match is weak. The size field is filled for only some rows; it gives once, few, many or a size class.

few | TRBJ1-5 | TRBV28 | - | TGTGCCAGCAACAACAATCAGCCCCAGCATTTT | CASNNNQPQHF
once | TRBJ2-1 | TRBV6-5 | - | TGTGCCAGCAGTCCGTCATACAGGGTTGGCGATGAGCAGTTCTTC | CASSPSYRVGDEQFF
- | TRBJ2-7 | TRBV28 | TRBD1 | TGTGCCAGCAGGCTCTCCCTCGGGACAGGGACCTACGAGCAGTACTTC | CASRLSLGTGTYEQYF
once | TRBJ2-7 | TRBV9 | TRBD2 | TGTGCCAGCAGCGTAGCTGGGACTAGCGGGAGGAACGAGCAGTACTTC | CASSVAGTSGRNEQYF
- | TRBJ1-5 | TRBV6-6 | - | TGTGCCAGCAGTTCCTGGGCAGAGAGCAATCAGCCCCAGCATTTT | CASSSWAESNQPQHF
- | TRBJ1-2 | TRBV7-6 | TRBD1 | TGTGCCAGCAGCGCAAAGGGGGCACCTGGCTACACCTTC | CASSAKGAPGYTF
once | TRBJ1-2 | TRBV7-9 | - | TGTGCCAGCAGCTTAGTGGGGGGCGGCTATGGCTACACCTTC | CASSLVGGGYGYTF
few | TRBJ1-1 | TRBV25-1 | TRBD1 | TGTGCCAGCAGTGAAAGGTTAGGGGGCGTCGGTGAAGCTTTCTTT | CASSERLGGVGEAFF
- | TRBJ2-1 | TRBV6-5 | - | TGTGCCAGCAGCCGGGACGAGGGCGCCTACAATGAGCAGTTCTTC | CASSRDEGAYNEQFF
- | TRBJ2-7 | TRBV15 | - | TGTGCCACGACGGACAGTGGGATTATCGAGCAGTACTTC | CATTDSGIIEQYF
- | TRBJ1-6 | TRBV25-1 | - | TGTGCCAGCAGCTCCTATAATTCACCCCTCCACTTT | CASSSYNSPLHF
- | TRBJ1-3 | TRBV2 | - | TGTGCCAGCAGTGATAACCCGGCAGGATCCATTGGAAACACCATATATTTT | CASSDNPAGSIGNTIYF
- | TRBJ1-2 | TRBV6-1 | TRBD1 | TGTGCTGTATCGGGACAGGGATTATTTTACTATGGCTACACCTTC | CAVSGQGLFYYGYTF
- | TRBJ1-2 | TRBV27 | TRBD1 | TGTGCCAGCAGTCCAAGGACAGGGCATACTTATGGCTACACCTTC | CASSPRTGHTYGYTF
- | TRBJ1-1 | TRBV19 | - | TGTGCCAGTAGTGGGTGGAACACTGAAGCTTTCTTT | CASSGWNTEAFF
once | TRBJ1-5 | TRBV19 | TRBD1 | TGTGCCAGTAGTACCGGACAGGGGAGCAATCAGCCCCAGCATTTT | CASSTGQGSNQPQHF
- | TRBJ2-5 | TRBV7-9 | - | TGTGCCAGCAGCTTAGATTGGTCGGCTTTTGAGACCCAGTACTTC | CASSLDWSAFETQYF
- | TRBJ2-7 | TRBV5-1 | - | TGCGCCAGCAGCTTCCAGGGCTCCTACGAGCAGTACTTC | CASSFQGSYEQYF
- | TRBJ2-1 | TRBV28 | - | TGTGCCAGCAGTATCCTAACTAGGGATGAGCAGTTCTTC | CASSILTRDEQFF
few | TRBJ1-1 | TRBV4-1 | TRBD1 | TGCGCCAGCAGCCGTGACAGGGCGAACACTGAAGCTTTCTTT | CASSRDRANTEAFF
- | TRBJ2-7 | TRBV5-6 | - | TGTGCCAGCAGTACGGGTTCCGAGCAGTACTTC | CASSTGSEQYF
few | TRBJ2-2 | TRBV9 | - | TGTGCCAGCAGCCCCGGCCGGGAGCTGTTTTTT | CASSPGRELFF
- | TRBJ2-2 | TRBV19 | TRBD2 | TGTGCCAGTCTCCCTATGGGGGGGATCGTCACCGGGGAGCTGTTTTTT | CASLPMGGIVTGELFF
- | TRBJ2-3 | TRBV30 | - | TGTGCCTGGAGAGGTTACTCTGAGACCCGCCCGCAGCCAGATACGCAGTATTTT | CAWRGYSETRPQPDTQYF
- | TRBJ2-1 | TRBV6-1 | - | TGTGCCAGCAGTGATCCGGTCGCGGATGAGCAGTTCTTC | CASSDPVADEQFF
- | TRBJ2-7 | TRBV19 | - | TGTGCCAGTAGTATAGGTTCCCAGGGCTACGAGCAGTACTTC | CASSIGSQGYEQYF
- | TRBJ1-1 | TRBV6-1 | - | TGTGCCAGCAGTGAATTTGGGGTCCAGAACACTGAAGCTTTCTTT | CASSEFGVQNTEAFF
- | TRBJ2-7 | TRBV4-2 | - | TGTGCCAGCAGCCAAGGTGGCAGTTCCACCTACGAGCAGTACTTC | CASSQGGSSTYEQYF
- | TRBJ2-5 | TRBV29-1 | - | TGCAGCGTTGGTCGGGGCGCTTGGAAGTACCAAGAGACCCAGTACTTC | CSVGRGAWKYQETQYF
- | TRBJ2-6 | TRBV4-1 | - | TGCGCCAGCAGCCAACCAGTCTCTGGGGCCAACGTCCTGACTTTC | CASSQPVSGANVLTF
- | TRBJ1-2 | TRBV25-1 | - | TGTGCCAGCAGTGCTCCCGGGGGAGGGGGGCCGAACATCTATGGCTACACCTTC | CASSAPGGGGPNIYGYTF
- | TRBJ2-5 | TRBV19 | TRBD1 | TGTGCCAGTAGTATGGACAGGATCGGAGAAGAGACCCAGTACTTC | CASSMDRIGEETQYF
- | TRBJ2-7 | TRBV14 | - | TGTGCCAGCAGCCAAAGTTCCCTTCTGGGAGTAGTCGAGCAGTACTTC | CASSQSSLLGVVEQYF
- | TRBJ2-7 | TRBV7-9 | - | TGTGCCAGCAGCTTAGCTGGCGGGAACCACGAGCAGTACTTC | CASSLAGGNHEQYF
- | TRBJ2-5 | TRBV19 | - | TGTGCCACTAGGGGCACTTCGGAGACCCAGTACTTC | CATRGTSETQYF
- | TRBJ2-5 | TRBV30 | - | TGTGCCTGGACCTTGGGCAGGGGGGACCAAGAGACCCAGTACTTC | CAWTLGRGDQETQYF
once | TRBJ1-5 | TRBV19 | - | TGTGCCAGTAGTATAGTTCAGCCCCAGCATTTT | CASSIVQPQHF
- | TRBJ2-7 | TRBV7-9 | TRBD2 | TGTGCCAGCAGCTTCCCGGTTAGCGGGAGTAGCGAGCAGTACTTC | CASSFPVSGSSEQYF
- | TRBJ2-3 | TRBV6-1 | TRBD1 | TGTGCCAGCAGTGAGTGGGACAGGCGCGGCACAGATACGCAGTATTTT | CASSEWDRRGTDTQYF
- | TRBJ2-5 | TRBV25-1 | - | TGTGCCAGCTCTAATCTTGTTCAGGGCTGGGGAGAGACCCAGTACTTC | CASSNLVQGWGETQYF
- | TRBJ2-7 | TRBV6-6 | - | TGTGCCAGCAGTTACGGGGACTCGTCTCCCTACGAGCAGTACTTC | CASSYGDSSPYEQYF
- | TRBJ2-7 | TRBV2 | - | TGTGCCAGCAGTGAAGCTACGACGAACTACGAGCAGTACTTC | CASSEATTNYEQYF
- | TRBJ2-7 | TRBV7-9 | TRBD1 | TGTGCCAGCGGTTCGGGACAGGGGCGACACTACGAGCAGTACTTC | CASGSGQGRHYEQYF
- | TRBJ1-1 | TRBV5-1 | - | TGCGCCAGCAGCCTCACCCTAGGACAGCAATTTCTTATGAACACTGAAGCTTTCTTT | CASSLTLGQQFLMNTEAFF
- | TRBJ2-7 | TRBV7-3 | - | TGTGCCAGCAGCTTAGGTTGGGGCAACGAGCAGTACTTC | CASSLGWGNEQYF
- | TRBJ2-2 | TRBV5-6 | - | TGTGCCAGCAGCTTCGGCACCGGGGAGCTGTTTTTT | CASSFGTGELFF
- | TRBJ1-4 | TRBV5-1 | TRBD1 | TGCGCCAGCAGCTTTATCGGGACAGGGGGTGAAAAACTGTTTTTT | CASSFIGTGGEKLFF
- | TRBJ1-1 | TRBV29-1 | - | TGCAGCGTTGAACAGGGCTTGACTGAAGCTTTCTTT | CSVEQGLTEAFF
- | TRBJ1-1 | TRBV5-4 | - | TGTGCCAGCAGCCCGGGAACGAACACTGAAGCTTTCTTT | CASSPGTNTEAFF
few | TRBJ2-1 | TRBV7-9 | TRBD2 | TGTGCCAGCTGGGGTGGGCTAGCGGTCGCGGATGAGCAGTTCTTC | CASWGGLAVADEQFF
- | TRBJ1-2 | TRBV18 | - | TGTGCCAGCTCACCACCGGACACTGGCTACACCTTC | CASSPPDTGYTF
- | TRBJ1-3 | TRBV5-1 | TRBD1 | TGCGCCAGCAGCTCCGGGACAGGGAGTTCTGGAAACACCATATATTTT | CASSSGTGSSGNTIYF
- | TRBJ2-1 | TRBV7-3 | - | TGTGCCAGCAGGGACCGGGACTCTCTTTACAATGAGCAGTTCTTC | CASRDRDSLYNEQFF
- | TRBJ2-3 | TRBV6-6 | TRBD2 | TGTGCCAGCAGTTACCCGGCCGGGGACTACACAGATACGCAGTATTTT | CASSYPAGDYTDTQYF
- | TRBJ1-5 | TRBV6-1 | - | TGTGCCAGCAGTGCTTACAGCTATAGCAATCAGCCCCAGCATTTT | CASSAYSYSNQPQHF
- | TRBJ1-3 | TRBV27 | TRBD1 | TGTGCCAGCAGCACGACAGGGTCCGGAAACACCATATATTTT | CASSTTGSGNTIYF
- | TRBJ2-4 | TRBV7-9 | - | TGTGCCAGCAGCTCGCCCGGGGTTCTAGCCAAAAACATTCAGTACTTC | CASSSPGVLAKNIQYF
- | TRBJ2-3 | TRBV28 | TRBD2 | TGTGCCAGCAGTATAGCGGGAGGGTCAGGGGATACGCAGTATTTT | CASSIAGGSGDTQYF
once | TRBJ2-1 | TRBV25-1 | - | TGTGCCAGCGCCGACGGGGGAAGGAGTAGCTCCTACAATGAGCAGTTCTTC | CASADGGRSSSYNEQFF
few | TRBJ2-1 | TRBV11-3 | - | TGTGCCAGCAGCCGAGGGGGGCGGGATGAGGATGAACCGTTCTTC | CASSRGGRDEDEPFF